This T cell receptor beta chain was obtained from a study of T cells in tuberculosis. For the study at large: This South African cohort compared adolescents with or without latent tuberculosis against adults with active tuberculosis. PBMC were archived before or within 7 days of starting treatment.

Time point specified: new active TB diagnosis, blood taken before or within 7 days of starting treatment. A note on this clone: Antigen unknown.

Study-level points and caveats: Active tuberculosis patients had shorter CDR3-alpha; the beta difference was nonsignificant. A GMM-specific repertoire classifier reached approximately 90% accuracy, AUROC 0.85 to 0.95.

Assay used: immunoSEQ multiplex PCR; TCRdb lists only in-frame clones, some missing. The sample contains about 49,000 clones, about 96% of which appear only once. This CDR3 comprises 16 residues. Germline lookup yields CDR1 SGHRS and CDR2 YFSETQ. Trimming cost V 6 bases and J 1 base, with 19 bases left between them. The rearrangement links TRBV5-1 to TRBJ1-1, with D possibly matching TRBD1 (6 bases). The sequences come from PBMCs, collected at tuberculosis diagnosis. This receptor was obtained from an adult with tuberculosis. The CDR3: CASNRAGARGNTEAFF. CDR3 coding DNA: TGCGCCAGCAACAGGGCAGGGGCGAGGGGGAACACTGAAGCTTTCTTT.